Listed here are 25 T cell receptor beta chains from one sample, sequenced in a study of shared clonotypes between healthy human individuals (dated by TCRdb to between 2020 and 2021). The library was generated by the immunoSEQ multiplex PCR assay. Here the immuneACCESS table is served through TCRdb, limited to in-frame sequences with V and J called. Missing clones are a known gap in these copies; in checked studies unresolved V genes cover under half, and the rest lacks a known reason. Recorded for this sample are roughly 2,500,000 clones; more than 85% of them occurred a single time. The top ten clonotypes cover approximately 0.37% of the sample. Sample: naive CD4+ T cells from PBMCs. The intended sense of this specimen's cell subset or site label: CD45RA+ positively selected. These receptors originate from a man aged 18 to 30 in good health. Some clones in this sample may be carry-over from other donors' samples.

This clone was seen a single time. The CDR3: CASSLRTTNEKLFF. The CDR3 region has the DNA TGCGCCAGCAGCTTGCGTACAACTAATGAAAAACTGTTTTTT. The rearrangement joins TRBV5-1 to TRBJ1-4; D unresolved. V lost 1 base and J lost 0, with 4 bases in between. Germline assignment: CDR1 SGHRS and CDR2 YFSETQ. The CDR3 is 14 amino acids.

The CDR3 here is CASSYGRLDGYTF. CDR3 nucleotides: TGTGCCAGCAGTTACGGGCGGCTTGATGGCTACACCTTC. The chain has TRBV6-5 and TRBJ1-2; D is uncertain. Germline V gene data show CDR1 as MNHEY and CDR2 as SVGAGI. This CDR3 has 13 residues. V was trimmed by 2 bases and J by 6 bases, leaving 10 bases between them.

J is TRBJ2-3 and V is TRBV28, with D perhaps matching TRBD2 (5 bases). Trimming took off 8 bases at V and 5 bases at J, with 29 bases between the two ends. Germline CDR1 and CDR2: MDHEN and SYDVKM. The CDR3 loop spans 18 amino acids. The CDR3 protein is CASPPRADPLTHVDTQYF. CDR3 DNA: TGTGCCAGCCCCCCGCGGGCAGACCCCCTTACCCACGTAGATACGCAGTATTTT.

This clone was counted only a few times. The chain combines TRBV29-1 with TRBJ1-1; tentatively, D is TRBD1 (6 bases). This CDR3 comprises 13 residues. Per germline, CDR1 SQVTM and CDR2 ANQGSEA. The CDR3 sequence: CRGSGRGADEAFF. The CDR3 DNA reads TGCAGGGGAAGTGGCCGGGGGGCCGATGAAGCTTTCTTT.

CDR3 coding DNA: TGTGCCAGTAGCCGAAGCGGGGTAAGCTCCTACAATGAGCAGTTCTTC. It is translated as CASSRSGVSSYNEQFF. The chain has TRBV19 and TRBJ2-1; 7 bases are shared with TRBD2. Germline CDR1 LNHDA, CDR2 SQIVND (reference sequence). This CDR3 comprises 16 residues. After removal of 6 bases from V and 0 bases from J, the junction contained 8 bases not matched to a gene.

This clone was observed once. V is TRBV29-1 and J is TRBJ2-3; D possibly uses TRBD1 or TRBD2 (7 bases each). Trimming cost V 8 bases and J 2 bases, with 17 bases left between them. CDR3 size: 14 residues. Germline V gene sequence: CDR1 SQVTM, CDR2 ANQGSEA. CDR3 DNA: TGCAGCTCCCGCAGGGGGGGCTCCACAGATACGCAGTATTTT. Its translation is CSSRRGGSTDTQYF.

The chain uses TRBV5-1 and TRBJ2-7; D unclear. The CDR3 contains 14 residues. Germline V CDR1 and CDR2: SGHRS, YFSETQ. With 3 bases removed from V and 0 bases from J, the gap between germline ends came to 10 bases. CDR3 sequence: CASSSQASSYEQYF. CDR3 nucleotides: TGCGCCAGCAGCTCCCAGGCATCCTCCTACGAGCAGTACTTC. The whole variable domain, remainder taken from reference TRBV5-1 and TRBJ2-7, is KAGVTQTPRYLIKTRGQQVTLSCSPISGHRSVSWYQQTPGQGLQFLFEYFSETQRNKGNFPGRFSGRQFSNSRSEMNVSTLELGDSALYLCASSSQASSYEQYFGPGTRLTVT.

This chain links TRBV5-1 with TRBJ1-4; D call uncertain. The CDR3 has 18 amino acids. Trimming took 5 bases from V and 0 from J, leaving 20 bases between them. Germline V lookup: CDR1 SGHRS, CDR2 YFSETQ. CDR3 residues: CASSPFLPAGATNEKLFF. The CDR3 DNA reads as TGCGCCAGCAGTCCATTCCTCCCGGCTGGCGCAACTAATGAAAAACTGTTTTTT.

The chain combines TRBV27 with TRBJ2-3; 7 nucleotides agree with TRBD2. The CDR3 totals 15 residues. J lost 3 bases, V lost 5 bases, and 8 bases had no gene match. The germline CDR1 and CDR2 sequences are MNHEY and SMNVEV (reference sequence). The CDR3 coding sequence is TGTGCCAGCAGTGCAAACTCACTAGCGACAGATACGCAGTATTTT. This sequence encodes CASSANSLATDTQYF.

Of note for this clone: Other DNA sequences in the same sample also yield this CDR3. CDR3 nucleotide sequence: TGTGCCAGCAGCTTAAACTCTGGAAACACCATATATTTT. Its translation: CASSLNSGNTIYF. The chain carries TRBV7-2 and TRBJ1-3; unclear D gene. V was clipped by 2 bases and J by 0 bases, with 2 bases between them. The CDR3 is made up of 13 amino acids. Per the germline V gene, CDR1 is SGHTA and CDR2 is FQGNSA.

The rearrangement joins TRBV6-1 to TRBJ2-5; 7 bases align to TRBD1. Germline assignment: CDR1 MNHNS and CDR2 SASEGT. V lost 11 bases, J lost 5 bases, and 11 bases stayed unmatched. The CDR3 length is 13 residues. CDR3 coding DNA: TGTGCCGGAGTTAGGGGGCTGGGGGAGACCCAGTACTTC. Its translation is CAGVRGLGETQYF.

This clone was seen only once. This chain links TRBV12-1 with TRBJ2-1; the DNA was not used to check the table's D call, TRBD2. TRBV12-1 has pseudogene status. This CDR3 spans 17 amino acids. CDR3 DNA: TGTGCCAGCAGCCCCCGGGGGGCGGGGATCTCCTACAATGAGCAGTTCTTC. It specifies CASSPRGAGISYNEQFF.

The chain links TRBV6-1 to TRBJ1-2; 7 bases match TRBD1. With V trimmed by 1 base and J by 5 bases, 7 bases remained unmatched. Germline V gives CDR1 MNHNS, CDR2 SASEGT. The CDR3 totals 15 residues. The CDR3 sequence is CASSEGTGSDYGYTF. As DNA, the CDR3 is TGTGCCAGCAGTGAAGGGACAGGATCTGATTATGGCTACACCTTC.

This clone occurred once. V usage is TRBV11-2 and J usage is TRBJ2-5; tentative D call: TRBD1 (6 bases). The length of the CDR3 is 16 residues. The germline V and J ends were trimmed by 5 bases and 0 bases, with 16 bases remaining between them. Germline V gene sequence: CDR1 SGHAT, CDR2 FQNNGV. CDR3 nucleotides: TGTGCCAGCAGCCAGGGGAGCTATACACACCAAGAGACCCAGTACTTC. Translation gives CASSQGSYTHQETQYF.

The J gene is TRBJ2-7, the V gene TRBV19; a weak D match, TRBD2 (6 bases). V was pared by 2 bases and J by 0 bases, with 11 bases between. The CDR3 runs 15 residues. Germline V lookup: CDR1 LNHDA, CDR2 SQIVND (reference sequence). CDR3 protein: CASSISTGASYEQYF. The CDR3 nucleotides are TGTGCCAGTAGTATATCAACGGGAGCCTCCTACGAGCAGTACTTC.

The chain recombines TRBV6-4 with TRBJ1-5; D call uncertain. The CDR3 runs 13 residues. The ends were cut back, 2 bases at V and 6 bases at J, with 8 bases in the middle. Per the germline V gene, CDR1 is MRHNA and CDR2 is SNTAGT. The chain's CDR3 is CASSDQDGQPQHF. The CDR3 coding sequence is TGTGCCAGCAGTGACCAGGACGGTCAGCCCCAGCATTTT.

The chain carries TRBV18 and TRBJ2-2; no reliable D call. This CDR3 has 16 residues. With 5 bases removed from V and 6 bases from J, the gap between germline ends came to 19 bases. CDR1 and CDR2 from the germline V gene are KGHSH and LQKENI. The CDR3 loop is CASSKIRGTRAGELFF. Written as DNA, the CDR3 is TGTGCCAGCTCAAAGATACGCGGCACTCGGGCCGGGGAGCTGTTTTTT.

In this sample, this clone turned up once. V and J are TRBV18 and TRBJ2-7; 9 positions agree with TRBD2. The CDR3 is 15 amino acids. Germline loops: CDR1 KGHSH, CDR2 LQKENI. With V trimmed by 3 bases and J by 6 bases, 9 bases remained unmatched. The CDR3 DNA reads as TGTGCCAGCTCACCCTCATTAGCGGGAGTTTCCGAGCAGTACTTC. Its translation: CASSPSLAGVSEQYF.

The genes are TRBV5-1 and TRBJ2-1; 9 nucleotides line up with TRBD2. Germline values: CDR1 SGHRS, CDR2 YFSETQ. This CDR3 spans 15 amino acids. The trim removed 4 bases at V and 8 bases at J, leaving 10 bases unmatched. CDR3 coding DNA: TGCGCCAGCAGCCAAACTAGCGGGCCTTCGCATGAGCAGTTCTTC. Amino acids: CASSQTSGPSHEQFF. The variable domain in full, completed from reference TRBV5-1 and TRBJ2-1, reads KAGVTQTPRYLIKTRGQQVTLSCSPISGHRSVSWYQQTPGQGLQFLFEYFSETQRNKGNFPGRFSGRQFSNSRSEMNVSTLELGDSALYLCASSQTSGPSHEQFFGPGTRLTVL.

Of note for this clone: This CDR3 is also generated by other DNA sequences in the sample. The rearrangement joins TRBV6-4 to TRBJ1-1, with 7 positions matching TRBD1. The CDR3 is made up of 14 amino acids. V was pared by 8 bases and J by 4 bases, with 10 bases of the junction left unmatched. In germline, CDR1 is MRHNA, CDR2 SNTAGT. The CDR3 sequence is CASSPDRSGTEAFF. CDR3 coding DNA: TGTGCCAGCTCACCGGACAGGTCAGGCACTGAAGCTTTCTTT.

This clone has only one observation. The J gene is TRBJ2-7, the V gene TRBV5-1, with 7 bases matching TRBD1. CDR1 SGHRS and CDR2 YFSETQ come from the germline V gene. The CDR3 spans 15 residues. V trimming: 4 bases; J trimming: 0 bases; junction bases outside the gene matches: 7. CDR3 in DNA: TGCGCCAGCAGCGAACAGGGACAGCCCTCCTACGAGCAGTACTTC. Translated: CASSEQGQPSYEQYF.

This clone appeared once. The chain recombines TRBV7-2 with TRBJ1-1; 7 nucleotides line up with TRBD1. CDR3 size: 16 residues. The V segment lost 5 bases and the J segment 0 bases; nucleotides outside the gene matches: 9. CDR1 SGHTA and CDR2 FQGNSA come from the germline V gene. In nucleotides, the CDR3 is TGTGCCAGCAGCACACAGGGGAACCTACTGAACACTGAAGCTTTCTTT. Residues: CASSTQGNLLNTEAFF.

V usage is TRBV5-6 and J usage is TRBJ1-2; D perhaps matches TRBD1 (6 bases). The CDR3 consists of 14 residues. With 1 base removed from V and 3 bases from J, the gap between germline ends came to 10 bases. Germline V gives CDR1 SGHDT, CDR2 YYEEEE. The CDR3 loop reads CASSLRGPDYGYTF. The CDR3 nucleotides read TGTGCCAGCAGCTTGCGGGGGCCCGACTATGGCTACACCTTC.

The rearrangement uses TRBV7-8 and TRBJ1-1, with 9 nucleotides matching TRBD1. Germline V gene lookup returns CDR1 SGHVS and CDR2 FQNEAQ. After removal of 5 bases from V and 7 bases from J, the junction contained 8 bases not matched to a gene. The CDR3 has 14 residues. The CDR3 is CASSPQGARGEAFF. DNA of the CDR3: TGTGCCAGCAGCCCACAGGGGGCGCGGGGTGAAGCTTTCTTT.

For this clone: Other DNA sequences in this sample translate to the same CDR3. V and J are TRBV29-1 and TRBJ2-7; a weak D match, TRBD2 (5 bases). This CDR3 is 11 amino acids long. Per the germline V gene, CDR1 is SQVTM and CDR2 is ANQGSEA. The V and J ends lost 6 bases and 0 bases respectively, with 6 bases between them. This chain's CDR3 is CSVRGSYEQYF. In nucleotides, the CDR3 is TGCAGCGTCCGGGGCTCCTACGAGCAGTACTTC.